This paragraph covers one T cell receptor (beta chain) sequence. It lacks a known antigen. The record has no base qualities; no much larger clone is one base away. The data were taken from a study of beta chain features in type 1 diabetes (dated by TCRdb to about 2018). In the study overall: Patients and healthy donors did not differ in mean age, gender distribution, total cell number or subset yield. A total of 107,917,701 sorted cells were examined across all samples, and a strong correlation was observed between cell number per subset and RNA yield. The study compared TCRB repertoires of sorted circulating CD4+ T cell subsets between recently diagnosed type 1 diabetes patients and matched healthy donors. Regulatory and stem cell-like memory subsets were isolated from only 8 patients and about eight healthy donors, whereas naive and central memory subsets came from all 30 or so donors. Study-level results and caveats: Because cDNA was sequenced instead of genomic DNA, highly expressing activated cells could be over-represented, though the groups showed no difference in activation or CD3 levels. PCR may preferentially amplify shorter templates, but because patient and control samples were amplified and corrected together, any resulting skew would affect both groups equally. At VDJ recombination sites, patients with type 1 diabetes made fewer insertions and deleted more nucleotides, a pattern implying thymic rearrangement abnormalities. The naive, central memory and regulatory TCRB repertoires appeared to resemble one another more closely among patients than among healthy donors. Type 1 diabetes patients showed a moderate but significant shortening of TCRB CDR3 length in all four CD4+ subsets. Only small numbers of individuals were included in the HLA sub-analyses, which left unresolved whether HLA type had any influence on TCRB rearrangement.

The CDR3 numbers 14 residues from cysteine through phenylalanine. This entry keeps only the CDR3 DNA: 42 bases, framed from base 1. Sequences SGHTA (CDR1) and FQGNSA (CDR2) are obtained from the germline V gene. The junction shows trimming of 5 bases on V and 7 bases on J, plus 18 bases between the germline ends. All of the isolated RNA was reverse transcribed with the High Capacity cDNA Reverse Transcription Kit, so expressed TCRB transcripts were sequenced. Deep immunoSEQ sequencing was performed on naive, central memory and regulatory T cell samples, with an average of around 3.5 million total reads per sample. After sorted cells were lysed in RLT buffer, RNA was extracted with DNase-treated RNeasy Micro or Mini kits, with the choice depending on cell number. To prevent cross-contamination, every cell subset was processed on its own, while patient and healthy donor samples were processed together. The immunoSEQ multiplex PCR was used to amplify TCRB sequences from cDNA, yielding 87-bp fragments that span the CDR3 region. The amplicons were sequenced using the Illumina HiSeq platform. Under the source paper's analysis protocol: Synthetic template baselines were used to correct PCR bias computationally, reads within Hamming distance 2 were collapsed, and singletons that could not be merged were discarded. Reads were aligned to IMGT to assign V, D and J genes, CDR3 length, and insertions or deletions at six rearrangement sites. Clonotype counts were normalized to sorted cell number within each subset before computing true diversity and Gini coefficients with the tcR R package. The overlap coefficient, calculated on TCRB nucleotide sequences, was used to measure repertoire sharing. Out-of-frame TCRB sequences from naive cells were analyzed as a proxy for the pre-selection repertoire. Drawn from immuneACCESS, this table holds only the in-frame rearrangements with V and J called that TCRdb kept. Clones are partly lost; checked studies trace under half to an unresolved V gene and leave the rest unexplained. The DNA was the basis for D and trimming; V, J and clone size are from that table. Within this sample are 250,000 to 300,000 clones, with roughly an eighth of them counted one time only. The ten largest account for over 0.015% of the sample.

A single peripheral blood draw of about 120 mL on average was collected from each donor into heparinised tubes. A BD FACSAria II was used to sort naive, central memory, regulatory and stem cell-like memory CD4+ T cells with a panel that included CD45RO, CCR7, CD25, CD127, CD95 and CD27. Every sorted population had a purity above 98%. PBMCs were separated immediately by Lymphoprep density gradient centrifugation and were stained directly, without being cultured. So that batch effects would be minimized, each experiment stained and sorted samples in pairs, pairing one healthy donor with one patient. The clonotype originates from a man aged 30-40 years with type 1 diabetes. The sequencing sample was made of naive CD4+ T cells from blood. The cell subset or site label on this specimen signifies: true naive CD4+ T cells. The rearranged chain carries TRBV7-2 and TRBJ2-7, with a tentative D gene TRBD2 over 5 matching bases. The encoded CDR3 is CASSHAIAIVEQYF. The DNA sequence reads TGTGCCAGCAGCCATGCGATAGCGATCGTAGAGCAGTACTTC.